This T cell receptor (beta chain) was recorded in a study of blood T cell repertoires in COVID-19. Study at large: Spain, Italy and the United States supplied samples that represented acute and convalescent COVID-19. PBMCs, B-cell-depleted T cells, or T cells were the source of the cDNA or gDNA that made up the material.

In the original processing: Estimates of nucleated cell counts were drawn from the amplification of reference gene primers. Sequencing was performed with immunoSEQ multiplex PCR; in TCRdb, only in-frame clones are kept and a portion is missing. V and J calls and clone size come straight from that table; D and trimming were deduced from the DNA. Here the sample spans about 140,000 clones, about four fifths being singletons. V lost 6 bases to trimming and J lost 2 bases, with 14 bases between them. The CDR3 has 15 amino acids. Germline CDR1 reads MDHEN; CDR2 reads SYDVKM. The chain recombines TRBV28 with TRBJ1-5, with D possibly being TRBD1 (6 bases). The receptor comes from a human donor in a cohort sampled during active COVID-19. Sequenced input: peripheral blood. CDR3 nucleotides: TGTGCCAGCAGACTACAGGGCGTCGGCAATCAGCCCCAGCATTTT. Residues: CASRLQGVGNQPQHF. The complete variable domain, with remaining parts taken from reference TRBV28 and TRBJ1-5, reads DVKVTQSSRYLVKRTGEKVFLECVQDMDHENMFWYRQDPGLGLRLIYFSYDVKMKEKGDIPEGYSVSREKKERFSLILESASTNQTSMYLCASRLQGVGNQPQHFGDGTRLSIL.